This TCR beta chain appears in the sequencing data of a study of lymphopenia after photon versus proton radiotherapy. Overall study results and limits: Under photons, naive T cells and diversity fell while effector/memory populations rose. Oligoclonal CD8+ Temra expansion after nadir drove photon patients' diversity drop.

Concerning this clone itself: The antigen is not known.

The V gene's germline CDR1 is SGHNT and CDR2 YENEEA. V shed 3 bases and J shed 10 bases, with 22 bases lying between them. This CDR3 region has 17 residues. Profiled with immunoSEQ multiplex PCR; TCRdb holds only in-frame clones, not every one. This sample has some 29,000 clones; around 80% occur once, and the top ten carry roughly 29%. The chain employs TRBV11-3 and TRBJ1-6; D is perhaps TRBD1 (5 bases). This sequence originates from a man aged 45 to 65 with gastric cancer. The sample in question was peripheral blood, obtained from a patient treated with photon-based radiotherapy. This CDR3 reads CASSFLPFRDRVSPLHF. The CDR3 region has the DNA TGTGCCAGCAGCTTCCTACCGTTCCGGGACCGAGTCTCACCCCTCCACTTT.